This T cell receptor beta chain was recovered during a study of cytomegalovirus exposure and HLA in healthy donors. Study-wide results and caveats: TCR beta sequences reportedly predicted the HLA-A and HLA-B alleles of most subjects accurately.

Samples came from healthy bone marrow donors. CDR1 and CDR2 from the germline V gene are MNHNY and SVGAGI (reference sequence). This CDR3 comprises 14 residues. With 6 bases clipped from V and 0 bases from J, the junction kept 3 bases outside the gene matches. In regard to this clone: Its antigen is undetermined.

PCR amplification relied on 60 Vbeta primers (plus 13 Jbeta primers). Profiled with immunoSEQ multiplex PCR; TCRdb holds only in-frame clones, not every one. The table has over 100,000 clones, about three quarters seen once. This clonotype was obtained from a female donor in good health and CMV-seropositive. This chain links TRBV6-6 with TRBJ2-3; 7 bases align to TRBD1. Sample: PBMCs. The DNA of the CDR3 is TGTGCCAGCAGAACAGGGGTGAGCACAGATACGCAGTATTTT. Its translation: CASRTGVSTDTQYF.